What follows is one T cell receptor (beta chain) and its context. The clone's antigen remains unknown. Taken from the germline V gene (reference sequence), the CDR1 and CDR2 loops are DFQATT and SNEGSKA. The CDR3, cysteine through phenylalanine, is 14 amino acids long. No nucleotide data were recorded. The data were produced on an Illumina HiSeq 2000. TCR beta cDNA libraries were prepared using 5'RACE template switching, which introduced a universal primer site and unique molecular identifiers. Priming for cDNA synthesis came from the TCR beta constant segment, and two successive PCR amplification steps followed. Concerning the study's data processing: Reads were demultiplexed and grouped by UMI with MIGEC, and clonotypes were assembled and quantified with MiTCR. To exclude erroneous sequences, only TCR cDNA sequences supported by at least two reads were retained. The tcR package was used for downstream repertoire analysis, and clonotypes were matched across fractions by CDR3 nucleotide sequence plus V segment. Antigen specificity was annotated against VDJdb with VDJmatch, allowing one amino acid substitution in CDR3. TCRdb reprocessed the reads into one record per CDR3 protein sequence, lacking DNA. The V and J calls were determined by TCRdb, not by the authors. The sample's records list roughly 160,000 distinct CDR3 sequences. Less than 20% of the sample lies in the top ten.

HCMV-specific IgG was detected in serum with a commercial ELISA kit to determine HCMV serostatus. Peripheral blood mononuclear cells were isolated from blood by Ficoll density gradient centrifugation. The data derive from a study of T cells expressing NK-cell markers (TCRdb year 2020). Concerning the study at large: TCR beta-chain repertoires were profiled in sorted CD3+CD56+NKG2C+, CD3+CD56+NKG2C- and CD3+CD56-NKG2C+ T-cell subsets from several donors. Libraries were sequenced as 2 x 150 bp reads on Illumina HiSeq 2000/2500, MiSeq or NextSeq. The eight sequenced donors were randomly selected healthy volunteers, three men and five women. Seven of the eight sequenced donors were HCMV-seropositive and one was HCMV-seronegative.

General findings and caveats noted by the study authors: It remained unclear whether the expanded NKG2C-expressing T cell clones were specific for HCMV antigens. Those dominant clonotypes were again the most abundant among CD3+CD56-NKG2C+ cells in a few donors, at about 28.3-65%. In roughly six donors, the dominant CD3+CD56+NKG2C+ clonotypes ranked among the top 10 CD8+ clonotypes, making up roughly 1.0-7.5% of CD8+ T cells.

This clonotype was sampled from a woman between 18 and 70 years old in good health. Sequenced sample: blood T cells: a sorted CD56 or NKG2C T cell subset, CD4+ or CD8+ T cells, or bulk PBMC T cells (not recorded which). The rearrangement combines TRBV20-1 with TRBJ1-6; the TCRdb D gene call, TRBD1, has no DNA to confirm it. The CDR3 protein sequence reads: CSARQGSGNSPLHF.